This T cell receptor beta chain was identified during a study of post-analysis software for immune sequencing data. Every TCR beta cDNA library bore unique molecular identifiers. TCRdb redid the calling of the PCR reads with MiXCR, one entry per CDR3 protein. The repertoire includes hundreds of thousands of distinct CDR3 sequences, about 32% of them detected once, and approximately 0.55% sits in the top ten. As concerns this clonotype: Antigen unknown.

The CDR3 spans 15 residues. In germline, CDR1 is MDHEN, CDR2 SYDVKM. The ends lost 8 bases at V and 6 bases at J; junction bases unmatched: 11. Regarding the study as a whole: Roughly five TRBV segments appeared more often in patients than in controls, and TRBV5-6, TRBV5-1 and TRBV20-1 were among these. F-measure co-clustering was strong for batch-matched samples.

Sequenced: blood. This rearrangement joins TRBV28 to TRBJ1-5, with TRBD1 matching over 9 bases. This TCR was sampled from a girl under 18 with multiple sclerosis. This CDR3 is CASCGTGRSCQPQHF. DNA for the CDR3: TGTGCCAGCTGCGGGACAGGGAGAAGTTGTCAGCCCCAGCATTTT.